This TCR beta chain is drawn from a study of lymphopenia after photon versus proton radiotherapy (dated by TCRdb to the late 2010s). For the wider study: In patients with gastrointestinal tumors who developed high-grade lymphopenia, the study compared the immunological effects of photon radiation therapy with those of proton radiation therapy. The cohort comprised some 20 patients with gastrointestinal tumors who received either photon or proton therapy and then developed lymphopenia. The goal of the study was to characterize the differences between the two radiation modalities in how they affect the immune system. Here is what the overall study found, with its caveats: Proton-treated patients stayed relatively stable during treatment, while photon-treated patients lost naive T cells and TCR diversity and gained effector/memory populations. The survival association was assessed only in patients who died, and the authors presented better survival with proton therapy as a possibility rather than a demonstrated result. Across the cohort, among patients who died, a greater drop in TCR diversity after the nadir was inversely correlated with overall survival time. After the lymphocyte count nadir, oligoclonal expansion, especially of CD8+ Temra cells, was observed in photon-treated repertoires, and the drop in diversity was driven by this expansion.

From the germline V gene, CDR1 is MNHEY and CDR2 is SVGAGI. V drops 4 bases and J drops 3 bases, leaving 13 bases in between. From the cysteine up to the phenylalanine, the CDR3 has a length of 14 residues. The read is trimmed to its CDR3 DNA, 42 bases read in frame from base 1. As concerns this clone: The antigen it binds to is not known. No base quality values were provided; no much bigger clone lies one nucleotide off.

Library preparation employed the immunoSEQ multiplex PCR assay. T cell repertoires were profiled by deep sequencing of rearranged TCR beta loci, alongside multiparametric flow cytometry. TCRdb re-hosts the immuneACCESS table, in-frame sequences only. Its copies lack some clones; in the studies checked, an unresolved V gene accounts for under half of them, and the cause for the rest is not known. The sample data list fewer than 45,000 clones, and more than 70% of these were observed just once. The biggest ten clones account for approximately 10% of the sample. This receptor was obtained from a woman in her sixties or seventies with pancreatic cancer. Some clones in this sample may be carry-over from other donors' samples. The specimen comprised peripheral blood, sampled from a patient treated with proton-based radiotherapy. The V gene is TRBV6-5 and the J gene is TRBJ2-7; D gene: possibly TRBD2, on 6 matching bases. CDR3 reads: CASSSSGVSYEQYF. The DNA sequence is given as TGTGCCAGCAGTTCCTCGGGGGTCAGCTACGAGCAGTACTTC.